The subject of this entry is one T cell receptor (beta chain). Its antigen remains unidentified. Within one base of it there is no much larger clone, and no base qualities were kept. This specimen belongs to a study of cytomegalovirus exposure and HLA in healthy donors (dated 2017 in TCRdb). Study-level background: An earlier analysis of fewer than 750 of the donors reported 250 to 300 Gb of sequence data and 117 million unique TCR beta sequences obtained from 180 million or so T cells. About 300 gigabases of sequencing data and tens of millions of unique TCR sequences were included in an early release covering about 700 HLA-typed donors. Of the roughly 400 genotyped donors, less than 85% were placed in the genetic ancestry cluster associated with self-reported Caucasian donors. The study aimed to test whether cataloging public T cell receptors could reveal signatures of past pathogen exposure. The T cell repertoires of 670 or so subjects were profiled by immunosequencing and related to cytomegalovirus serostatus. A separate validation cohort of roughly 120 different subjects was used in addition to the roughly 640-subject first cohort. High-throughput TCR immunosequencing, statistical association of individual TCRs with disease status, and machine learning were combined to predict cytomegalovirus infection status. A later analysis re-examined previously published TCR beta repertoires from hundreds of donors and added high-resolution HLA genotyping to investigate patterns of TCR occurrence. Rather than using new phenotypic data, the later analysis identified candidate immune exposures from TCR beta sequences and from how often those sequences occurred across donors. In an earlier analysis of more than 550 of the donors, high-throughput TCR beta sequencing was used to judge whether each TCR beta V gene segment behaved as functional or pseudogenic. Alongside the repertoire data, information on donor age, sex, ethnicity and CMV serostatus was compiled. A later genetic analysis took genome-wide SNP genotypes for about 65% of the 666 donors and used that subset as a discovery cohort. Every repertoire in the discovery cohort had been generated on one and the same sequencing platform. Both class I and class II loci were covered by HLA typing, at four-digit resolution. Typing coverage differed by locus: A, B, C, DRB1 and DQB1 were typed in about 620-640 donors, DQA1 in 500 to 550, DPA1 in some 600, and DPB1 in 400 to 490. Four or five DR-DQ haplotypes were handled as single units for association and clustering because linkage in the cohort was strong. On average, roughly 250,000 unique TCR beta nucleotide sequences were sequenced per donor among a few hundred genotyped donors of the cohort, with 15% to 20% of those sequences being non-productive. Results the study describes overall, beyond this receptor: Several of the top co-occurrence clusters appeared to be linked to parvovirus B19, influenza, CMV and Epstein-Barr virus, according to a later analysis. Some IMGT-functional V segments, including TRBV6-2 and TRBV6-3, could not be distinguished by the 87-base-pair reads and were therefore excluded. A further reported finding was that TCR beta sequences accurately predicted the HLA-A and HLA-B alleles for most subjects in the first cohort. In a later analysis, TCR association rates were found to vary across HLA loci, with the most associated TCRs seen for DRB1 alleles and the fewest for HLA-C alleles. The authors suggested that the approach could potentially be extended to other disease states and immunological phenotypes. For the cohort, immune exposure information was limited to CMV serostatus. When HLA alleles, especially DR and DQ, strongly co-occurred, TCR associations were difficult to assign to individual alleles. In the study, around 160 TCR beta chains were listed as associated with cytomegalovirus. In vitro tests confirmed that a few of the cytomegalovirus-associated TCR beta chains recognize cytomegalovirus antigens. The presence/absence analyses assumed that sequencing depth was roughly uniform across donors, and that assumption may not be true. Because HLA typing was missing for some donors at each locus, association tests included only the typed subset. In both the original and validation cohorts, the classifier was reported to diagnose cytomegalovirus status with high specificity and sensitivity. V-gene and J-gene trimming of TCR beta chains was associated with a missense DCLRE1C variant in a later genetic analysis, and the association was replicated in an independent cohort. In a later analysis, most CMV-associated TCR beta chains were found to appear HLA-restricted, with HLA associations seemingly driven largely by CMV exposure. The earlier analysis of some 560 of the donors excluded some 15 rarely observed V segments, including chromosome 9 orphons, because counts were too low. In a later analysis, HLA-associated TCR beta chains were found to be more clonally expanded and to have lower generation probabilities than equally common non-associated chains. Most TCR sequences were observed very rarely across donors, whereas some public TCRs were present in many individuals. The sequencing pipeline was judged likely to have produced a cluster of highly shared sequence variants as a technical artifact. Compared with the roughly 600-donor mean, donors in an Asian-associated ancestry cluster had fewer N-insertions in productive TCRs, according to a later genetic analysis. At a false discovery rate of 0.05, a later analysis linked 15,000 to 20,000 TCR beta sequences to specific HLA alleles. Only TCR beta chains were sequenced in this cohort, and the absence of alpha or paired-chain data limited detectable features. Linkage disequilibrium might explain the correlated functional status among segregating V segments, but an unknown experimental factor could not be ruled out. Broadly in line with IMGT annotations, most TCR beta V segments showed up in productive rearrangements about 87% or about 30% of the time in an earlier analysis of under 700 of the donors.

Receptor amplification or capture employed the immunoSEQ multiplex PCR assay. The multiplex PCR relied on a mix of 60 forward primers for TCR Vbeta segments and 13 reverse primers for TCR Jbeta segments. A multiplex PCR assay on genomic DNA amplified the CDR3 region of rearranged TCR beta genes. Amplified TCR beta libraries were sequenced as 87-base-pair reads on the Illumina HiSeq System. Per the authors' processing: A later analysis tallied roughly 76 million unique TCR beta chains across the 666 repertoires, and approximately 12 million of those chains were shared by two or more donors. A nearest-neighbor algorithm error-corrected the raw reads and collapsed the reads into unique sequences, merging closely related sequences to remove PCR and sequencing errors. To assign V, D and J gene segments, CDR3 sequences were aligned to IMGT reference sequences. Each retained sequence needed at least a six-nucleotide match to both a V gene segment and a J gene segment. A rearrangement counted as productive if the CDR3 had no stop codons and remained in frame with V and J, and every other rearrangement counted as non-productive. Following IMGT convention, CDR3 was defined as the stretch from the second conserved V-encoded cysteine to the conserved J-encoded phenylalanine. The earlier analysis of about 640 of the donors excluded any sequence lacking an unambiguous match to a single V gene segment. In an earlier analysis of 587 of the donors, V segments were called functional above 56.7% productive rearrangements and were called segregating when the between-donor standard deviation exceeded 5%. A statistical classification framework was developed to diagnose cytomegalovirus status using the catalog of TCR beta chain sequences. In a later analysis, V and J genes were assigned by comparing TCR nucleotide sequences against IMGT/GENE-DB human TR gene sequences. Using the TCRdist pipeline, a later analysis assigned CDR3 sequences along with most-parsimonious VDJ recombination scenarios. A later analysis defined each TCR beta chain by its CDR3 amino acid sequence plus V-gene family, and excluded reads lacking a unique V-gene family. In a later analysis, 450 to 600 highly shared, low-generation-probability nucleotide sequences were removed to address suspected cross-contamination and a sequencing artifact. A later analysis calculated a clonal expansion index for each public chain from normalized within-repertoire ranks of inferred template counts. A later analysis computed generation probabilities with a VDJ recombination model fitted to out-of-frame rearrangements, and checked the results against IGoR. In a later analysis, TCR-TCR, TCR-HLA and TCR-CMV co-occurrence was scored with hypergeometric tests, and a repertoire-size bias correction was applied to TCR pairs. A later analysis estimated false discovery rates by permuting HLA or CMV assignments 20 times. In a later analysis, co-occurring TCRs were grouped using DBSCAN, with TCRdist sequence similarity added in when clustering inside HLA-allele-positive subsets. Repertoires with fewer than 30,000 or more than 120,000 public chains, plus five repertoires with anomalous nucleotide sharing, were excluded from co-occurrence clustering. TCRdb retrieved this table from immuneACCESS and kept in-frame rearrangements only. Not all clones are present; in checked studies, unresolved V genes account for under half, and no reason is known for the remainder. From that table come the V and J calls and clone size; the DNA was used to work out D and trimming. The table for this sample lists hundreds of thousands of clones; approximately 82% of them were counted only once. The ten largest clones take up 0.58% of the sample.

CDR1 and CDR2 are drawn from the germline V gene: LGHNA, YNFKEQ. V loses 1 base, J loses 3 bases, and the germline ends lie 15 bases apart. From cysteine to phenylalanine, the CDR3 is 17 amino acids long. Only the CDR3 region is kept as DNA, spanning 51 bases read in frame from base 1. In total, over 600 healthy bone marrow donors made up the cohort. At the time of sampling, all cohort members were nominally healthy, though unrecorded immune exposures were likely present. The donor was CMV seronegative and belonged to the group of 350 or so seronegative cohort members. A peripheral blood sample was collected from each donor, and TCR beta sequencing was performed on peripheral blood mononuclear cells. Genomic DNA was extracted from the blood cell samples with the Qiagen DNeasy Blood Extraction Kit.

This chain joins TRBV4-2 to TRBJ2-2, and the D gene may be TRBD2, 6 bases matching. This clonotype originated in a woman aged 40-49 years in good health and CMV-seronegative. The sequenced sample consisted of PBMCs. Read as DNA, the sequence is TGTGCCAGCAGCCAAGTGGGCGTGCGGGGAGACACCGGGGAGCTGTTTTTT. Its protein product is CASSQVGVRGDTGELFF.